The source of this T cell receptor (beta chain) is a study of T cell responses to AZD1222 COVID-19 vaccine. Pooled together were second doses at about 4 or about 12 weeks. CDR3 length equals 17 residues. V lost 3 bases, J lost 4 bases, and 5 bases stayed unmatched. Germline V CDR1 and CDR2: LGHNA, YNFKEQ. Study-level points and caveats: Spike-specific TCR breadth and depth went up after people got two AZD1222 doses. Of spike-specific TCRs, nearly half reportedly target regions left unmutated in variants.

The method was immunoSEQ multiplex PCR; TCRdb's version includes in-frame clones alone and lacks a portion of them. The data contain 140,000 to 150,000 clones, approximately 89% of them singletons. A word on this clone: Its antigen remains unknown.

This receptor was identified in an adult who received the AZD1222 COVID-19 vaccine. The rearrangement uses TRBV4-2 and TRBJ2-5; TRBD2 matches 16 bases. Material: peripheral blood, obtained 28 days after the second AZD1222 dose. The CDR3 nucleotides are TGTGCCAGCAGCCAGGGGACTAGCGGGAGGGATATAGAGACCCAGTACTTC. Residues: CASSQGTSGRDIETQYF.